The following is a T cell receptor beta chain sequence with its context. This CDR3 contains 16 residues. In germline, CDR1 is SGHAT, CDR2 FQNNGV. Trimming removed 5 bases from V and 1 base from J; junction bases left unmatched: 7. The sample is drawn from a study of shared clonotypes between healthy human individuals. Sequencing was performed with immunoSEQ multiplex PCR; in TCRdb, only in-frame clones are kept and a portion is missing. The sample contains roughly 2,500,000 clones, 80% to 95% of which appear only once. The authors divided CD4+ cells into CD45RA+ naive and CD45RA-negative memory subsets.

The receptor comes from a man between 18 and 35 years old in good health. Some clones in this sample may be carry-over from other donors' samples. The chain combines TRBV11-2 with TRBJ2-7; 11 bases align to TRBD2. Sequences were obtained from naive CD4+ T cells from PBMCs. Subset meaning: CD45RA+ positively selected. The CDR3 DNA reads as TGTGCCAGCAGCGTCGCTAGCGGGAGGCGTTCCTACGAGCAGTACTTC. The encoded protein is CASSVASGRRSYEQYF.